This TCR beta chain was sequenced during a study of identical twins. Notes on the study in general: Less excess twin sharing appeared in beta out-of-frame sequences.

TCRdb itself ran the 5' RACE reads through MiXCR, one entry per CDR3 protein. Of approximately 700,000 distinct CDR3 sequences listed, around 5.7% are singletons. V lost 4 bases and J 5 bases, leaving 8 bases between the germline ends. The CDR3 is 12 amino acids. Germline CDR1 reads ENHRY; CDR2 reads SYGVKD. In its sample, this clonotype was seen many times. The antigen is unknown. Donors uniformly comprised healthy Caucasians. J is TRBJ1-1 and V is TRBV10-3, with D unclear. The sample taken for sequencing was naive T cells sorted from blood. This sequence was found in a man younger than 35 in good health. In DNA, the CDR3 is TGTGCCATCAGTGGCCCAGGAACTGAAGCTTTCTTT. Translating it yields CAISGPGTEAFF.